Following are 25 T cell receptor beta chains from one sample sequenced in a study of blood T cell repertoires in COVID-19. Using immunoSEQ multiplex PCR, the repertoire was profiled, and TCRdb retains in-frame clones only, with some absent. The repertoire includes some 77,000 clones, around four fifths of them detected once, and under 2% sits in the top ten. Sequenced input: peripheral blood. These receptors all come from a woman in her sixties with acute or convalescent COVID-19.

The gene calls are TRBV6-5 and TRBJ1-6; 9 bases align to TRBD1. Germline trimming cut 2 bases from V and 7 bases from J; bases unmatched to any gene: 3. Per the germline V gene, CDR1 is MNHEY and CDR2 is SVGAGI. This CDR3 spans 15 amino acids. CDR3 DNA sequence: TGTGCCAGCAGTTACGGGGACAGGGTGAATTCACCCCTCCACTTT. Encoded protein: CASSYGDRVNSPLHF.

The rearrangement joins TRBV28 to TRBJ2-7; the D gene is possibly TRBD2 (5 bases). Trimming took off 5 bases at V and 4 bases at J, with 9 bases between the two ends. The germline V gene has CDR1 MDHEN and CDR2 SYDVKM. The CDR3 is 12 amino acids. The CDR3 DNA follows: TGTGCCAGCAGTATGAGGGTGTACGAGCAGTACTTC. Amino acid sequence: CASSMRVYEQYF.

The V call is TRBV7-7, the J call TRBJ2-5; 11 bases are a match to TRBD1. The CDR3 runs 16 residues. Germline CDR1 SSHAT, CDR2 FNYEAQ (reference sequence). The trim removed 5 bases at V and 7 bases at J, leaving 12 bases unmatched. The CDR3 here is CASSTNAPGQGGTQYF. The CDR3 region has the DNA TGTGCCAGCAGCACCAACGCTCCGGGACAGGGGGGGACCCAGTACTTC.

The chain combines TRBV28 with TRBJ1-5; 8 nucleotides line up with TRBD1. Germline CDR1 and CDR2: MDHEN and SYDVKM. The CDR3 has 16 amino acids. With 5 bases clipped from V and 2 bases from J, the junction kept 8 bases outside the gene matches. This CDR3 is CASSPSGGPRNQPQHF. CDR3 nucleotide sequence: TGTGCCAGCAGTCCCTCAGGGGGCCCGCGCAATCAGCCCCAGCATTTT.

The CDR3 loop reads CASSLWGPYNSPLHF. The CDR3 DNA reads TGTGCCAGCAGCTTGTGGGGCCCCTATAATTCACCCCTCCACTTT. The rearrangement uses TRBV5-6 and TRBJ1-6; D perhaps matches TRBD1 (5 bases). CDR1 and CDR2 from the germline V gene are SGHDT and YYEEEE. The CDR3 is 15 amino acids. V lost 1 base, J lost 2 bases, and 7 bases lay in between.

V gene TRBV4-2 combines with J gene TRBJ2-3; TRBD2 agrees at 9 bases. Trimming took 2 bases from V and 6 from J; bases not matched to a gene: 3. Germline CDR1 is LGHNA and CDR2 is YNFKEQ. The CDR3 is 14 residues long. CDR3 protein: CASSQKRGADTQYF. CDR3 coding DNA: TGTGCCAGCAGCCAAAAGCGGGGGGCGGATACGCAGTATTTT.

The V gene is TRBV6-5, the J gene TRBJ1-2; D might be TRBD1 (5 bases). The V gene's germline CDR1 is MNHEY and CDR2 SVGAGI. Deletions cut 10 bases from V and 7 bases from J, with 16 bases between. This CDR3 spans 12 amino acids. The CDR3 DNA sequence: TGTGCCACCGGGACTTCCGTAGGTGGCTACACCTTC. Translating gives CATGTSVGGYTF.

This clone has a single count. The J gene is TRBJ1-2, the V gene TRBV1; the table's D call, TRBD1, has no DNA check behind it. TRBV1 is classified as a pseudogene. This CDR3 comprises 15 residues. CDR3: CTSSQPGQGNYGYTF. The CDR3 region has the DNA TGCACCAGCAGCCAACCGGGACAGGGGAACTATGGCTACACCTTC.

The rearrangement joins TRBV27 to TRBJ2-3; D call uncertain. The CDR3 spans 14 residues. Between the trimmed V and J ends, which lost 2 bases and 1 base, there was a span of 7 bases. Germline V CDR1 and CDR2: MNHEY, SMNVEV (reference sequence). CDR3 protein: CASSLNRGTDTQYF. For the CDR3, the DNA is TGTGCCAGCAGTTTAAATCGGGGCACAGATACGCAGTATTTT.

This clone was seen more than once but under ten times. This sequence joins TRBV6-2 or TRBV6-3 and TRBJ2-6; 9 nucleotides agree with TRBD1. The germline V gene encodes CDR1 MNHEY and CDR2 SVGEGT. After removal of 6 bases from V and 1 base from J, the junction contained 7 bases not matched to a gene. The CDR3 spans 17 residues. The DNA of the CDR3 is TGTGCCAGCAGCGACGGGACAGGGTTTTCTGGGGCCAACGTCCTGACTTTC. Translating it yields CASSDGTGFSGANVLTF.

To note about this clone: Other DNA sequences in this sample translate to the same CDR3. The genes are TRBV2 and TRBJ1-3; 8 bases agree with TRBD1. CDR1 and CDR2 from the germline V gene are SNHLY and FYNNEI. This CDR3 has 16 residues. The V and J ends lost 1 base and 0 bases, in that order; junction bases with no gene match: 2. Written as DNA, the CDR3 is TGTGCCAGCAGTGAAGGACAGGGGAACTCTGGAAACACCATATATTTT. Protein product: CASSEGQGNSGNTIYF.

This clone has only a few counts. The chain recombines TRBV29-1 with TRBJ1-1; D possibly corresponds to TRBD1 (6 bases). The length of the CDR3 is 13 residues. Trimming stripped 4 bases from V and 3 bases from J, with 12 bases between. CDR1 and CDR2 from the germline V gene are SQVTM and ANQGSEA. CDR3 sequence: CSVGTGTDTEAFF. CDR3 DNA: TGCAGCGTTGGAACAGGGACGGACACTGAAGCTTTCTTT.

The V gene is TRBV10-1, the J gene TRBJ1-1; D gene uncertain. The CDR3 extends over 14 amino acids. V gave up 4 bases and J gave up 2 bases, with 11 bases separating them. Germline lookup yields CDR1 WNHNN and CDR2 SYGVQD (reference sequence). Here the CDR3 reads CASSAGSLNTEAFF. CDR3 in DNA: TGCGCCAGCAGTGCCGGGTCATTAAACACTGAAGCTTTCTTT.

This chain uses TRBV30 with TRBJ2-1; 13 nucleotides align to TRBD2. The trim removed 8 bases at V and 0 bases at J, leaving 10 bases unmatched. This CDR3 is 17 amino acids long. Germline CDR1 and CDR2: GTSNPN and SVGIG (reference sequence). In nucleotides, the CDR3 is TGTGCCGCCCAAACCGGGACTAGCGGGATCTCCTACAATGAGCAGTTCTTC. Its translation is CAAQTGTSGISYNEQFF.

This clone has just one count. The chain couples TRBV7-9 to TRBJ1-4; D not resolved. CDR3 length: 12 residues. CDR1 is SEHNR and CDR2 is FQNEAQ in the germline V gene (reference sequence). Trimming pared 4 bases from V and 4 bases from J, leaving 4 bases between. CDR3 protein: CASSSGNEKLFF. The CDR3 DNA reads TGTGCCAGCAGCTCGGGTAATGAAAAACTGTTTTTT.

The V call is TRBV6-6, the J call TRBJ1-2; D may be TRBD1 (6 bases). The CDR3 runs 15 residues. Germline lookup yields CDR1 MNHNY and CDR2 SVGAGI (reference sequence). Deletions cut 0 bases from V and 5 bases from J, with 13 bases between. The CDR3 nucleotides read TGTGCCAGCAGTTACTCCCCCAGGGGCACTTATGGCTACACCTTC. As protein: CASSYSPRGTYGYTF.

The V gene is TRBV28, the J gene TRBJ1-1; TRBD1 is a possible D gene (5 bases). CDR3 length: 16 residues. Trimming shortened V by 5 bases and J by 1 base, and 17 bases separated the two germline ends. Looked up from germline, CDR1 is MDHEN and CDR2 is SYDVKM. The CDR3 DNA follows: TGTGCCAGCAGTACTGCCCAGGGTCGGGCGAACACTGAAGCTTTCTTT. Translated: CASSTAQGRANTEAFF.

The rearrangement uses TRBV5-1 and TRBJ2-5; 11 bases map to TRBD1. The CDR3 extends over 15 amino acids. CDR1 and CDR2 from the germline V gene are SGHRS and YFSETQ. J lost 3 bases, V lost 4 bases, and 5 bases had no gene match. The CDR3 coding sequence is TGCGCCAGCAGCAACGGACAGGGGGCTAAAGAGACCCAGTACTTC. Encoded protein: CASSNGQGAKETQYF.

This clone appeared once. This rearrangement joins TRBV3-1 (or the pseudogene TRBV3-2) to TRBJ1-2; 8 bases map to TRBD1. The CDR3 runs to 14 residues. V gave up 3 bases and J gave up 7 bases; unmatched junction bases: 7. Germline V CDR1 and CDR2: LGHDT, YNNKEL (reference sequence). This CDR3 reads CASSHALTGAGYTF. In DNA, the CDR3 is TGTGCCAGCAGCCACGCCTTGACAGGGGCTGGCTACACCTTC.

The genes are TRBV20-1 and TRBJ1-5; 7 bases fit TRBD1. V trimming: 3 bases; J trimming: 0 bases; junction bases outside the gene matches: 2. Germline V gene sequence: CDR1 DFQATT, CDR2 SNEGSKA (reference sequence). The CDR3 spans 14 residues. This chain's CDR3 is CSASEGASNQPQHF. The CDR3 region has the DNA TGCAGTGCTAGTGAGGGGGCTAGCAATCAGCCCCAGCATTTT.

J is TRBJ2-2 and V is TRBV18, with 9 bases aligning to TRBD2. Germline loops: CDR1 KGHSH, CDR2 LQKENI. The CDR3 totals 22 residues. V was pared by 6 bases and J by 0 bases, with 23 bases of the junction left unmatched. The CDR3 reads CASSTRPPPRAGGTANTGELFF. The CDR3, as DNA: TGTGCCAGCTCCACCAGGCCACCACCCAGAGCGGGGGGTACTGCGAACACCGGGGAGCTGTTTTTT.

The chain has TRBV3-1 (or the pseudogene TRBV3-2) and TRBJ2-5, with 13 bases aligning to TRBD2. V was pared by 4 bases and J by 4 bases, with 9 bases of the junction left unmatched. This CDR3 region has 17 residues. CDR1 LGHDT and CDR2 YNNKEL come from the germline V gene (reference sequence). CDR3 loop: CASSLGRTSGSSETQYF. CDR3 sequence (DNA): TGTGCCAGCAGCCTGGGACGGACTAGCGGGAGCTCAGAGACCCAGTACTTC.

There are a few counts of this clone. The V call is TRBV30, the J call TRBJ2-7; 10 bases match TRBD2. CDR3 length: 13 amino acids. CDR1 and CDR2 (germline): GTSNPN, SVGIG (reference sequence). The CDR3 DNA reads as TGTGCTAGTGCAAGCGGGAGGGGGTACGAGCAGTACTTC. This encodes CASASGRGYEQYF.

The chain combines TRBV14 with TRBJ2-3; 9 bases align to TRBD2. Germline CDR1 is SGHDN and CDR2 is FVKESK. There are 16 residues in the CDR3. The junction had 8 bases not matched to a gene; V was cut back by 4 bases and J by 3 bases. The CDR3 DNA follows: TGTGCCAGCAGCCGAAACAATCTAGCGGGGACAGATACGCAGTATTTT. Its protein product is CASSRNNLAGTDTQYF.

This chain joins TRBV27 and TRBJ1-5; no firm D call. This CDR3 is built from 17 residues. CDR1 and CDR2 (germline): MNHEY, SMNVEV (reference sequence). V was shortened by 5 bases and J by 0 bases, with 17 bases between the two germline ends. The CDR3 coding sequence is TGTGCCAGCAGTCCGTCAGTATTCCAGGATAGCAATCAGCCCCAGCATTTT. Its protein is CASSPSVFQDSNQPQHF.